Presented here are 16 T cell receptor beta chains from one specimen sequenced in a study of cytomegalovirus exposure and HLA in healthy donors. PCR employed 60 Vbeta and 13 Jbeta primers. TCRdb's table, derived via immunoSEQ multiplex PCR, lists solely in-frame clones and lacks some. The sample records under 300,000 clones, 70% to 90% being singletons. The material sequenced was PBMCs. Receptors originate from a man aged 35-49 years in good health and CMV-seropositive.

The chain is built from TRBV14 and TRBJ2-7; the D gene is possibly TRBD2 (5 bases). V lost 1 base and J lost 5, with 9 bases in between. Per germline, CDR1 SGHDN and CDR2 FVKESK. The CDR3 totals 13 residues. CDR3 nucleotide sequence: TGTGCCAGCAGCCAAGGCGGGTCGAACGAGCAGTACTTC. It codes for CASSQGGSNEQYF. Filled out from reference TRBV14 and TRBJ2-7, the complete variable domain reads EAGVTQFPSHSVIEKGQTVTLRCDPISGHDNLYWYRRVMGKEIKFLLHFVKESKQDESGMPNNRFLAERTGGTYSTLKVQPAELEDSGVYFCASSQGGSNEQYFGPGTRLTVT.

J is TRBJ1-3 and V is TRBV27; D is ambiguous. The ends were cut back, 5 bases at V and 0 bases at J, with 26 bases in the middle. Germline V CDR1 and CDR2: MNHEY, SMNVEV (reference sequence). The CDR3 sequence is 20 residues long. The CDR3 spells CASSMYGGYQAVTSGNTIYF. In DNA, the CDR3 is TGTGCCAGCAGTATGTATGGTGGGTATCAGGCCGTAACCTCTGGAAACACCATATATTTT.

Of note for this clone: This sample includes further DNA sequences coding for the same CDR3. CDR3 residues: CASSEYSPNEKLFF. The CDR3 nucleotides are TGTGCCAGCAGTGAATACAGCCCTAATGAAAAACTGTTTTTT. The chain has TRBV2 and TRBJ1-4; D gene ambiguous. The germline V gene encodes CDR1 SNHLY and CDR2 FYNNEI. This CDR3 contains 14 residues. Trimming removed 2 bases from V and 3 bases from J, with 7 bases in between.

This clone was found once. This chain uses TRBV7-9 with TRBJ2-3, with TRBD2 identical over 9 bases. The germline gives CDR1 SEHNR, CDR2 FQNEAQ (reference sequence). This CDR3 is built from 18 residues. Trimming removed 3 bases from V and 5 bases from J; junction bases left unmatched: 15. The CDR3 protein is CASSLKLQLAGHKDTQYF. DNA of the CDR3: TGTGCCAGCAGCTTGAAACTCCAGCTAGCGGGACATAAAGATACGCAGTATTTT.

The rearrangement uses TRBV5-5 and TRBJ1-5; no clear D. The germline gives CDR1 SGHKS, CDR2 YYEKEE (reference sequence). The CDR3 has 13 residues. V lost 4 bases and J 4 bases, leaving 9 bases between the germline ends. The CDR3, as DNA: TGTGCCAGCAGCCCCTTTCTAAATCAGCCCCAGCATTTT. Amino acid sequence: CASSPFLNQPQHF.

The V gene is TRBV28, the J gene TRBJ2-1; D remains ambiguous. CDR1 is MDHEN and CDR2 is SYDVKM in the germline V gene. The length of the CDR3 is 14 residues. Trimming took 1 base from V and 9 from J, leaving 13 bases between them. Written as DNA, the CDR3 is TGTGCCAGCAGTTTATTGTACTCCCGAGGTGAGCAGTTCTTC. It specifies CASSLLYSRGEQFF.

The gene calls are TRBV6-6 and TRBJ2-7; the match to TRBD2 covers 9 bases. Germline trimming cut 4 bases from V and 4 bases from J; bases unmatched to any gene: 5. Germline CDR1 MNHNY, CDR2 SVGAGI (reference sequence). The CDR3 sequence is 14 residues long. CDR3 in DNA: TGTGCCAGCAGTTTCTCTAGCGGGGAGTACGAGCAGTACTTC. It encodes CASSFSSGEYEQYF.

The chain carries TRBV5-4 and TRBJ2-3; 8 nucleotides align to TRBD2. The length of the CDR3 is 13 residues. The trim removed 5 bases at V and 2 bases at J, leaving 1 base unmatched. Germline lookup yields CDR1 SGHNT and CDR2 YYREEE (reference sequence). The CDR3 nucleotides are TGTGCCAGCAGAGCGGGGGCCACAGATACGCAGTATTTT. Its protein is CASRAGATDTQYF.

This chain links TRBV7-2 with TRBJ2-7; TRBD2 aligns across 7 bases. The CDR3 has 14 residues. Germline trimming cut 1 base from V and 5 bases from J; bases unmatched to any gene: 5. Germline V gives CDR1 SGHTA, CDR2 FQGNSA. In nucleotides, the CDR3 is TGTGCCAGCAGCTTAGATAGGACTAGGAACGAGCAGTACTTC. The encoded protein is CASSLDRTRNEQYF.

This clone was observed a handful of times. The chain uses TRBV7-2 and TRBJ1-1, with TRBD1 identical over 7 bases. CDR3 length equals 12 residues. V shed 4 bases and J 5 bases; nucleotides not matched to a gene: 1. The germline V gene encodes CDR1 SGHTA and CDR2 FQGNSA. The CDR3 DNA reads TGTGCCAGCAGCTGGGACAGAACTGAAGCTTTCTTT. It yields the protein CASSWDRTEAFF.

This clone was detected once. This chain links TRBV5-6 with TRBJ2-1; D perhaps matches TRBD1 (6 bases). From germline, CDR1 is SGHDT and CDR2 YYEEEE. The CDR3 sequence is 15 residues long. With 0 bases removed from V and 6 bases from J, the gap between germline ends came to 13 bases. CDR3 amino acids: CASSLGGQFSNEQFF. DNA for the CDR3: TGTGCCAGCAGCTTGGGGGGACAATTTTCCAATGAGCAGTTCTTC.

This clone has only one observation. The chain recombines TRBV2 with TRBJ2-1; TRBD1 matches at 9 bases. The CDR3 is 15 residues long. Trimming at V came to 4 bases and at J to 4 bases, leaving 5 bases not matched to a gene. CDR1 and CDR2 (germline): SNHLY, FYNNEI. DNA for the CDR3: TGTGCCAGCAGTGTTCGGGACAGGGAATACAATGAGCAGTTCTTC. Its protein is CASSVRDREYNEQFF. The full variable domain, completed using reference TRBV2 and TRBJ2-1, is EPEVTQTPSHQVTQMGQEVILRCVPISNHLYFYWYRQILGQKVEFLVSFYNNEISEKSEIFDDQFSVERPDGSNFTLKIRSTKLEDSAMYFCASSVRDREYNEQFFGPGTRLTVL.

The rearrangement links TRBV6-5 to TRBJ2-7; D is unclear. The germline V gene encodes CDR1 MNHEY and CDR2 SVGAGI. CDR3 size: 15 residues. V dropped 6 bases and J dropped 0 bases, with 15 bases sitting between them. The CDR3 nucleotides read TGTGCCAGCAGACCCCCCAGGCAGAGCTCCTACGAGCAGTACTTC. Encoded protein: CASRPPRQSSYEQYF.

V is TRBV27 and J is TRBJ2-7; a possible D gene is TRBD2 (5 bases). Between the trimmed V and J ends, which lost 7 bases and 1 base, there was a span of 11 bases. The CDR3 runs to 13 residues. In germline, CDR1 is MNHEY, CDR2 SMNVEV (reference sequence). The CDR3 DNA follows: TGTGCCAGCACGAGGGTAGAGTCCTACGAGCAGTACTTC. This sequence encodes CASTRVESYEQYF.

The chain employs TRBV21-1 and TRBJ2-7; the table's D call of TRBD2 was not tested on the DNA. TRBV21-1 is described as a pseudogene. The CDR3 totals 12 residues. Here the CDR3 reads CASIAVSYEQYF. The CDR3 nucleotides read TGTGCCAGCATCGCGGTCTCCTACGAGCAGTACTTC.

This clone occurred once. V gene TRBV7-9 combines with J gene TRBJ2-1; D perhaps matches TRBD1 (5 bases). The germline V gene encodes CDR1 SEHNR and CDR2 FQNEAQ (reference sequence). The CDR3 spans 13 residues. V gave up 10 bases and J gave up 0 bases, with 10 bases separating them. The CDR3 region has the DNA TGTGCCACCCAGGGAATCTCCTACAATGAGCAGTTCTTC. Translation: CATQGISYNEQFF.